One and the same sample provided the 4 T cell receptor beta chains below, sequenced in a study of T-cell reconstitution after alpha-beta-depleted transplantation in children. The TCRbeta library incorporated unique molecular identifiers. One entry per CDR3 protein, called by TCRdb with MiXCR from the PCR reads. The sample has 75,000 to 100,000 distinct CDR3 sequences, 6.5% to 8.5% seen once. The source material was PBMCs from the stem cell graft donor, sampled from the stem cell graft. The receptors were gathered from a human donor who donated a stem cell graft to a child with congenital amegakaryocytic thrombocytopenia.

The rearrangement joins TRBV10-3 to TRBJ2-2; 10 positions match TRBD2. The CDR3 is 19 amino acids. Looked up from germline, CDR1 is ENHRY and CDR2 is SYGVKD. V was pared by 3 bases and J by 3 bases, with 13 bases of the junction left unmatched. As DNA, the CDR3 is TGTGCCATCAGTGAAAGAGGGCTAGCGGGAGCGAGGGACACCGGGGAGCTGTTTTTT. This gives the protein CAISERGLAGARDTGELFF.

The table lists this clonotype with many counts. The rearrangement joins TRBV7-8 to TRBJ2-3; D is perhaps TRBD2 (6 bases). Germline V gene data show CDR1 as SGHVS and CDR2 as FQNEAQ. V was cut by 1 base and J by 1 base, with 6 bases left in between. This CDR3 spans 14 amino acids. CDR3 loop: CASSLGLGTDTQYF. The CDR3 nucleotides are TGTGCCAGCAGCTTAGGACTAGGCACAGATACGCAGTATTTT.

The chain joins TRBV12-3 or TRBV12-4 to TRBJ2-5; unclear D gene. V was cut by 8 bases and J by 2 bases, with 18 bases left in between. The CDR3 has 15 amino acids. In nucleotides, the CDR3 is TGTGCCAGCGGCCCGGGCGGATCCACACAAGAGACCCAGTACTTC. It encodes CASGPGGSTQETQYF.

This clonotype was recorded only once. Given a much more abundant clone one base away, this may be a read error. V and J are TRBV20-1 and TRBJ2-3; perhaps TRBD2 as D (7 bases). The CDR3 totals 16 residues. Germline V gene lookup returns CDR1 DFQATT and CDR2 SNEGSKA (reference sequence). The CDR3 sequence is CSARDTGELATGTQYF. Here the CDR3 DNA reads TGCAGTGCTAGAGATACGGGCGAACTAGCGACAGGTACGCAGTATTTT.